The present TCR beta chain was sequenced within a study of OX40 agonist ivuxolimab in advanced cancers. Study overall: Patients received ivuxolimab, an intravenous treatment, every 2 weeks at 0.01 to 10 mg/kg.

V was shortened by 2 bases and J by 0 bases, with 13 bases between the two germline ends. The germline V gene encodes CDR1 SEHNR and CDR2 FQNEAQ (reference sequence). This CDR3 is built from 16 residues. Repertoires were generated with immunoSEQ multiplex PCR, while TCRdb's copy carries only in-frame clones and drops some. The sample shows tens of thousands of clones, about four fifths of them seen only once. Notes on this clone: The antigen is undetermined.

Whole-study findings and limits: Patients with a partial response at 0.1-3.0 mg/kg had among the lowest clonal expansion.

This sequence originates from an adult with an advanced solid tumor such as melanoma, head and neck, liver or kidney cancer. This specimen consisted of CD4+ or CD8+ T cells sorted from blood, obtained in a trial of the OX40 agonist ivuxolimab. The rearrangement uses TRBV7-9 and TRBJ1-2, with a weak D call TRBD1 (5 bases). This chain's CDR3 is CASSLTQGRTNYGYTF. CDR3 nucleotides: TGTGCCAGCAGCTTAACCCAGGGACGTACTAACTATGGCTACACCTTC.